Reported below is one T cell receptor (beta chain). TCRdb recomputed calls from the 5' RACE reads with MiXCR, one row per CDR3 protein. The profile covers around 280,000 distinct CDR3 sequences, with more than 6.5% appearing a single time and approximately 2.1% taken by the ten largest. Germline V gene data show CDR1 as SQVTM and CDR2 as ANQGSEA. With 4 bases removed from V and 1 base from J, the gap between germline ends came to 13 bases. The CDR3 is made up of 14 amino acids. The data stem from a study of identical twins. This same sample was also taken into another study, of yellow fever vaccine responses in identical twins.

The sequence derives from a woman aged 18-35 years in good health. Sequencing used memory (CD45RO+) T cells sorted from blood. The chain links TRBV29-1 to TRBJ2-5; the D is unclear. CDR3 sequence (DNA): TGCAGCGTTGCCGTTAATAATGGCCAAGAGACCCAGTACTTC. This encodes CSVAVNNGQETQYF. The variable domain in full, completed from reference TRBV29-1 and TRBJ2-5, reads SAVISQKPSRDICQRGTSLTIQCQVDSQVTMMFWYRQQPGQSLTLIATANQGSEATYESGFVIDKFPISRPNLTFSTLTVSNMSPEDSSIYLCSVAVNNGQETQYFGPGTRLLVL.